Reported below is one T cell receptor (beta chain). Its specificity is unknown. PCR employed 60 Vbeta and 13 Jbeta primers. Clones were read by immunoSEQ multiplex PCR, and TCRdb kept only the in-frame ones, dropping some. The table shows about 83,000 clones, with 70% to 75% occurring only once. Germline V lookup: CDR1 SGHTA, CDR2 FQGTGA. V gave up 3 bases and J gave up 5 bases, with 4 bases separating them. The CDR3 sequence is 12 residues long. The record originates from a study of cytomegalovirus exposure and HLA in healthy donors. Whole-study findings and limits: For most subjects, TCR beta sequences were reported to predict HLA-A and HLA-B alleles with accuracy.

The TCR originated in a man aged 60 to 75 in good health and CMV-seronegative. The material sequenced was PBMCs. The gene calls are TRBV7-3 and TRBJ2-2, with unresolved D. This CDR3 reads CASSLRTGELFF. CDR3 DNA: TGTGCCAGCAGCTTGAGGACCGGGGAGCTGTTTTTT.